This T cell receptor (beta chain) was obtained from a study of human T cells and chemical hapten exposure. Study-level information: The upper back received 0.01% DPC by patch testing, with results read at 6 days. Diagnoses of alopecia areata, totalis or universalis occurred in mostly female patients.

The time point: patch test 2, 6 weeks after DPC sensitization. Specified treatment: therapeutic diphenylcyclopropenone sensitization with weekly scalp DPC. TCRdb redid the calling of the RACE reads with MiXCR, one entry per CDR3 protein. The table lists 350,000 to 400,000 distinct CDR3 sequences, about 6.3% of them singletons. The receptor was isolated from a woman between 18 and 30 years old with alopecia areata. Some clones in this sample may be carry-over from other donors' samples. The sequencing here drew on whole blood, taken in connection with sensitization to the hapten diphenylcyclopropenone (DPC).

CDR3 amino acids: CASSLGPGTRQETQYF. The CDR3 bases are TGTGCCAGCAGCTTAGGGCCGGGGACACGCCAAGAGACCCAGTACTTC. This chain links TRBV7-2 with TRBJ2-5; a possible D gene is TRBD1 (6 bases). Trimming left V 1 base short and J 1 base short, with 13 bases between. CDR3 length: 16 residues. The germline V gene has CDR1 SGHTA and CDR2 FQGNSA.